This TCR beta chain stems from a study of OX40 agonist ivuxolimab in advanced cancers. Study outcomes and limitations: Clonal expansion was seen in CD4+ and CD8+ blood T cells by week 6 at 0.1 to 3.0 mg/kg. Certain nonresponders likewise exhibited a low normalized T-cell clonal expansion. Compared with others, partial responders at 0.1-3.0 mg/kg displayed clonal expansion among the lowest. The average count of expanded clones was higher among CD8+ T cells than among CD4+.

With respect to this clone: As yet, its antigen is unknown.

This CDR3 has 15 residues. From germline, CDR1 is SGHTA and CDR2 FQGNSA. V dropped 2 bases and J dropped 2 bases, with 10 bases sitting between them. Libraries were prepared by immunoSEQ multiplex PCR; TCRdb keeps only in-frame clonotypes and omits some of them. The profile shows 20,000 to 30,000 clones, 80% to 90% of them singletons. The sequence derives from an adult with an advanced solid tumor such as melanoma, head and neck, liver or kidney cancer. The sample was CD4+ or CD8+ T cells sorted from blood, taken in a trial of the OX40 agonist ivuxolimab. The chain employs TRBV7-2 and TRBJ1-5, with D uncertain. The CDR3 coding sequence is TGTGCCAGCAGCTTATTTGGGGTTGGCAATCAGCCCCAGCATTTT. Translated, it gives CASSLFGVGNQPQHF.